The 16 T cell receptor beta chains listed next were all sequenced from one sample in a study of cytotoxic CD8 clonotypes in ibrutinib-treated CLL. The table came from immunoSEQ multiplex PCR; TCRdb's copy has only in-frame clones and leaves some out. This sample has over 100,000 clones; 70% to 90% occur once, and the top ten carry around 2.1%. Source: PBMCs, taken after 24 months of ibrutinib treatment. The source is a human donor with chronic lymphocytic leukemia.

V gene TRBV6-1 combines with J gene TRBJ2-3, with D unresolved. The germline gives CDR1 MNHNS, CDR2 SASEGT. CDR3 size: 16 residues. V was shortened by 2 bases and J by 2 bases, with 14 bases between the two germline ends. The CDR3 nucleotides read TGTGCCAGCAGTGAAAGTTTCGCTGGACCCACAGATACGCAGTATTTT. Its protein is CASSESFAGPTDTQYF.

The J gene is TRBJ2-4, the V gene TRBV7-3; TRBD1 matches 10 bases. The CDR3 length is 16 residues. The germline V gene has CDR1 SGHTA and CDR2 FQGTGA. With 0 bases clipped from V and 1 base from J, the junction kept 0 bases outside the gene matches. CDR3 residues: CASSLTGQGAKNIQYF. CDR3 DNA sequence: TGTGCCAGCAGCTTAACGGGACAGGGGGCCAAAAACATTCAGTACTTC.

The chain employs TRBV27 and TRBJ2-2; perhaps D is TRBD1 or TRBD2 (5 bases each). Germline V gene data show CDR1 as MNHEY and CDR2 as SMNVEV (reference sequence). The CDR3 covers 14 residues. Trimming removed 8 bases at V and 2 bases at J, with 12 bases between. CDR3 DNA: TGTGCCAGCGGACCGGGACGCAACACCGGGGAGCTGTTTTTT. Its protein is CASGPGRNTGELFF.

This clone was seen ten or more times. The chain carries TRBV2 and TRBJ1-2, with D maybe TRBD1 (5 bases). CDR3 length equals 16 residues. Germline V gives CDR1 SNHLY, CDR2 FYNNEI. V gave up 3 bases and J gave up 3 bases, with 17 bases separating them. As DNA, the CDR3 is TGTGCCAGCAGTGACGTGGGCTGGGGCCGGGACTATGGCTACACCTTC. Protein sequence: CASSDVGWGRDYGYTF. The full variable domain, in which reference TRBV2 and TRBJ1-2 provide the parts outside the CDR3, is EPEVTQTPSHQVTQMGQEVILRCVPISNHLYFYWYRQILGQKVEFLVSFYNNEISEKSEIFDDQFSVERPDGSNFTLKIRSTKLEDSAMYFCASSDVGWGRDYGYTFGSGTRLTVV.

This rearrangement joins TRBV5-4 to TRBJ2-2; no clear D. CDR1 and CDR2 (germline): SGHNT, YYREEE (reference sequence). Deletions cut 6 bases from V and 3 bases from J, with 12 bases between. This CDR3 has 14 amino acids. The CDR3 coding sequence is TGTGCCAGCAACCAGGCTCGGGACACCGGGGAGCTGTTTTTT. Translating gives CASNQARDTGELFF.

This chain connects TRBV18 to TRBJ1-3; 7 nucleotides line up with TRBD1. In germline, CDR1 is KGHSH, CDR2 LQKENI. This CDR3 is built from 15 residues. The V and J ends lost 4 bases and 3 bases, in that order; junction bases with no gene match: 6. CDR3 loop: CASSRGGADGNTIYF. DNA for the CDR3: TGTGCCAGCTCACGAGGGGGCGCGGATGGAAACACCATATATTTT.

V and J are TRBV9 and TRBJ2-4; 8 positions agree with TRBD1. Germline CDR1 and CDR2: SGDLS and YYNGEE. V lost 2 bases, J lost 1 base, and 11 bases stayed unmatched. This CDR3 has 18 residues. DNA of the CDR3: TGTGCCAGCAGCGTCGGGGACAGGTCGTTGAGGGCCAAAAACATTCAGTACTTC. This translates into CASSVGDRSLRAKNIQYF.

V is TRBV28 and J is TRBJ1-2; tentatively, D is TRBD1 (6 bases). CDR1 MDHEN and CDR2 SYDVKM come from the germline V gene. This CDR3 has 13 residues. With 7 bases removed from V and 4 bases from J, the gap between germline ends came to 13 bases. The chain's CDR3 is CASKATGFYGYTF. DNA for the CDR3: TGTGCCAGCAAGGCAACAGGGTTCTATGGCTACACCTTC.

This sequence joins TRBV7-3 and TRBJ2-7; a weak D match, TRBD1 (6 bases). Germline V gene data show CDR1 as SGHTA and CDR2 as FQGTGA. V gave up 4 bases and J gave up 7 bases, with 14 bases separating them. CDR3 length equals 13 residues. The CDR3 spells CASSYRVSEEQYF. Written as DNA, the CDR3 is TGTGCCAGCAGCTACAGGGTATCGGAGGAGCAGTACTTC.

The V and J genes are TRBV9 and TRBJ2-6; D possibly matches TRBD1 or TRBD2 (5 bases each). Germline-derived CDR1 and CDR2 are SGDLS and YYNGEE. This CDR3 comprises 17 residues. The V and J ends lost 3 bases and 2 bases respectively, with 15 bases between them. The CDR3 DNA is TGTGCCAGCAGCGAACGGGGCTCGGGACCTGGGGCCAACGTCCTGACTTTC. Its translation is CASSERGSGPGANVLTF.

V is TRBV7-2 and J is TRBJ2-7, with no clear D. Trimming removed 5 bases at V and 2 bases at J, with 13 bases between. This CDR3 is 14 amino acids long. CDR1 and CDR2 from the germline V gene are SGHTA and FQGNSA. The CDR3 DNA follows: TGTGCCAGCAGCCCCAGGCAGGTAACCTACGAGCAGTACTTC. Translated: CASSPRQVTYEQYF.

This clone was found once. V is TRBV11-3 and J is TRBJ2-1; D is undetermined. Looked up from germline, CDR1 is SGHNT and CDR2 is YENEEA. V shed 11 bases and J shed 9 bases, with 14 bases lying between them. The CDR3 length is 11 residues. The CDR3 here is CAQRPSTEQFF. Here the CDR3 DNA reads TGTGCCCAGCGCCCCTCGACTGAGCAGTTCTTC.

In this sample, this clone turned up once. This chain links TRBV28 with TRBJ2-5; 11 nucleotides line up with TRBD1. Germline assignment: CDR1 MDHEN and CDR2 SYDVKM. J gave up 1 base and V 4 bases, and 5 bases lay outside the gene matches. The CDR3 is made up of 16 amino acids. The CDR3 sequence: CASSSPGQGGQETQYF. CDR3 in DNA: TGTGCCAGCAGTTCTCCGGGACAGGGGGGCCAAGAGACCCAGTACTTC.

The chain employs TRBV6-5 and TRBJ2-3; 7 bases match TRBD2. Unmatched junction bases numbered 7, after V lost 1 base and J lost 3 bases. This CDR3 spans 16 amino acids. From germline, CDR1 is MNHEY and CDR2 SVGAGI. The CDR3 coding sequence is TGTGCCAGCAGTTACTTGGGCGGGGGAGGTACAGATACGCAGTATTTT. Residues: CASSYLGGGGTDTQYF.

J is TRBJ2-5 and V is TRBV28; tentative D call: TRBD2 (5 bases). V was trimmed by 6 bases and J by 4 bases, leaving 12 bases between them. CDR1 is MDHEN, CDR2 SYDVKM, per germline. CDR3 length: 13 residues. The CDR3 sequence is CASSLPEAETQYF. Here the CDR3 DNA reads TGTGCCAGCAGCCTCCCGGAGGCAGAGACCCAGTACTTC.

With regard to this clone: An end of the junction does not agree with germline; a read error may underlie this. This chain connects TRBV5-6 to TRBJ2-7; 7 bases map to TRBD1. Germline-derived CDR1 and CDR2 are SGHDT and YYEEEE. The CDR3 covers 13 residues. The CDR3 loop is CASSGDRVTIGHF. The DNA of the CDR3 is TGTGCCAGCAGCGGTGACAGGGTTACCATAGGGCACTTC.